This T cell receptor (beta chain) was captured by sequencing in a study of shared T cell receptors in the human thymus (dated by TCRdb to about 2021). Background on the whole study: The study examined how self-reactive, shared T-cell receptor alpha chains are generated in the human thymus.

The protocol used for the library was the immunoSEQ multiplex PCR assay. The table comes from immuneACCESS by way of TCRdb, which keeps in-frame sequences with V and J called. Part of the clones is missing from these tables; in studies checked, under half for an unresolved V gene and the rest for unknown reasons. In this sample the table shows about 540,000 clones, 75% to 85% of which occur a single time. The ten top clones hold less than 0.015% of the sample. Spanning cysteine to phenylalanine, the CDR3 consists of 12 amino acids. Only the CDR3 DNA stays, 36 bases, in frame from base 1. V drops 4 bases and J drops 9 bases, leaving 10 bases in between. Looking up the germline V gene yields CDR1 MRHNA and CDR2 SNTAGT. This clone was picked up a small number of times. Its cognate antigen has yet to be identified. Base qualities were left out, and no much larger clone turns up one base away. This sample also belongs to another study, concerning human thymus T cells. Looking at the second paper: In Finland, the donors were immunologically healthy infants who were having open corrective cardiac surgery for congenital heart defects. The thymus tissue came from surgical resects taken out during corrective cardiac surgery. Biased V and J gene segment usage appeared to be present in both thymic and peripheral blood repertoires. Highly overlapping thymic TCR repertoires among unrelated individuals were reported in the related research. The study described the TCR alpha and beta repertoires in under ten infant thymus samples and a few matching peripheral blood samples. Donor ages ranging from roughly 6 to 244 days were recorded, and a handful of male and two female infants were included in the cohort. After being mechanically released from the tissue, thymocytes were kept at -70 degrees C in pellets of about 8.5-30 million cells. A QIAsymphony instrument was used to extract genomic DNA from the frozen cell pellets. The immunoSEQ multiplex PCR assay was used to amplify the TCRB and TCRAD loci from a standardized amount of quality-controlled genomic DNA. The V(D)J region was spanned by amplicons of a length sufficient to cover the CDR3 and to identify V and J genes. The commercial immunoSEQ service was used to sequence amplicons on an Illumina platform. Primer bias and sequencing errors were corrected using previously described methods, and TCRAD and TCRB definitions followed the IMGT database. immunoSEQ Analyzer 3.0 and VDJTools were used for repertoire analysis, which covered basic statistics, V/J segment usage, diversity estimates, rarefaction and pairwise overlap. Diversity was estimated using the Chao1, ChaoE, Efron-Thisted, Shannon and inverse Simpson indices, and was also estimated on datasets down-sampled to the size of the smallest sample. Repertoire overlap used strict matching of CDR3 nucleotide sequence, V gene and J gene, with Jaccard-based multidimensional scaling clustering. On average, thymus samples gave roughly 800,000 unique TCRB clonotypes, whereas blood samples gave around 80,000.

The sample consisted of thymocytes. The rearranged segments are TRBV6-4 and TRBJ2-1; the D gene lacks a confident call. The clonotype originates from a boy in the first two years of life with a congenital heart defect. Donor details come from another sample of the same person, matched by shared clones. Read as DNA, the sequence is TGTGCCAGCAGTGCCCTCTCGGGTGAGCAGTTCTTC. This encodes CASSALSGEQFF.